These 28 T cell receptor beta chains were all obtained from the same sample, sequenced in a study of CD4 T cells in relation to SARS-CoV-2 and coronaviruses. Repertoires were generated with immunoSEQ multiplex PCR, while TCRdb's copy carries only in-frame clones and drops some. The sample contains about 37,000 clones, 82% of which appear only once. No antigens are known for them. Material: naive CD4+ T cells from PBMCs, cultured in vitro. The subset here: naive CD4+ T cells isolated by negative enrichment. Source of these receptors: an adult with COVID-19.

V gene TRBV12-3 or TRBV12-4 combines with J gene TRBJ2-2; the D is unclear. The CDR3 has 12 residues. Trimming removed 6 bases from V and 5 bases from J, with 7 bases in between. Here the CDR3 DNA reads TGTGCCAGCAGCCTGTGGACCGGGGAGCTGTTTTTT. As protein: CASSLWTGELFF.

J is TRBJ1-6 and V is TRBV11-2; D uncertain. Germline assignment: CDR1 SGHAT and CDR2 FQNNGV. Deletions cut 5 bases from V and 15 bases from J, with 11 bases between. This CDR3 is 11 amino acids long. DNA for the CDR3: TGTGCCAGCAGCCGACACGCGGTCCTCCACTTT. Translation: CASSRHAVLHF.

The chain carries TRBV7-6 and TRBJ2-1, with 8 bases identical to TRBD2. In germline, CDR1 is SGHVS, CDR2 FNYEAQ. J gave up 3 bases and V 1 base, and 11 bases lay outside the gene matches. The CDR3 is 18 residues long. CDR3 sequence reads: CASSLEVGGGRLYNEQFF. CDR3 DNA sequence: TGTGCCAGCAGCTTAGAGGTCGGGGGCGGGAGGCTCTACAATGAGCAGTTCTTC.

The rearrangement links TRBV18 to TRBJ2-2; D gene unclear. Between the trimmed V and J ends, which lost 0 bases and 1 base, there was a span of 9 bases. CDR1 and CDR2 (germline): KGHSH, LQKENI. CDR3 length: 16 amino acids. The CDR3 protein is CASSPPQALNTGELFF. The CDR3 nucleotides read TGTGCCAGCTCACCACCGCAGGCGCTGAACACCGGGGAGCTGTTTTTT.

In this sample, this clone turned up a few times. This chain uses TRBV18 with TRBJ2-1, with a weak D call TRBD2 (6 bases). Trimming cost V 2 bases and J 5 bases, with 16 bases left between them. This CDR3 contains 16 residues. Germline CDR1 is KGHSH and CDR2 is LQKENI. DNA of the CDR3: TGTGCCAGCTCACCAGATAACGGGAGAATCCACAATGAGCAGTTCTTC. It is translated as CASSPDNGRIHNEQFF.

The sample holds one count of this clone. V usage is TRBV5-1 and J usage is TRBJ2-2; TRBD2 aligns across 7 bases. The length of the CDR3 is 14 residues. J was trimmed by 10 bases and V by 4 bases; bases with no gene match: 10. Looked up from germline, CDR1 is SGHRS and CDR2 is YFSETQ. This CDR3 is CASSPRGVFMELFF. CDR3 nucleotide sequence: TGCGCCAGCAGCCCCCGGGGGGTATTTATGGAGCTGTTTTTT.

This clone is a singleton in its sample. The chain combines TRBV2 with TRBJ1-2; maybe TRBD1 (6 bases). The CDR3 sequence is 13 residues long. Germline V CDR1 and CDR2: SNHLY, FYNNEI. Trimming cost V 3 bases and J 6 bases, with 11 bases left between them. DNA for the CDR3: TGTGCCAGCAGTGAGCAGGGGCTCGATGGCTACACCTTC. Residues: CASSEQGLDGYTF. Based on the CDR3 plus reference TRBV2 and TRBJ1-2, the full variable domain is EPEVTQTPSHQVTQMGQEVILRCVPISNHLYFYWYRQILGQKVEFLVSFYNNEISEKSEIFDDQFSVERPDGSNFTLKIRSTKLEDSAMYFCASSEQGLDGYTFGSGTRLTVV.

The CDR3 reads CASSPRPTGSHEQYF. The CDR3 nucleotides read TGTGCCAGCAGCCCCCGACCGACAGGGTCTCACGAGCAGTACTTC. The V call is TRBV9, the J call TRBJ2-7; TRBD1 matches at 7 bases. With V trimmed by 4 bases and J by 5 bases, 12 bases remained unmatched. This CDR3 spans 15 amino acids. Germline assignment: CDR1 SGDLS and CDR2 YYNGEE.

This clone came up once. This chain links TRBV4-2 with TRBJ1-1, with 8 bases matching TRBD1. Per germline, CDR1 LGHNA and CDR2 YNFKEQ. V trimming: 2 bases; J trimming: 4 bases; junction bases outside the gene matches: 3. The CDR3 runs to 14 residues. The CDR3 region is CASSQSTGATEAFF. CDR3 DNA: TGTGCCAGCAGCCAATCGACAGGGGCCACTGAAGCTTTCTTT.

The chain recombines TRBV7-9 with TRBJ2-3, with no clear D. V shed 5 bases and J shed 6 bases, with 12 bases lying between them. CDR3 length equals 13 residues. Germline V gives CDR1 SEHNR, CDR2 FQNEAQ (reference sequence). The CDR3 loop reads CASSPPADDTQYF. CDR3 DNA: TGTGCCAGCAGCCCACCTGCGGACGATACGCAGTATTTT.

This chain connects TRBV7-3 to TRBJ2-3; D is unclear. V lost 5 bases to trimming and J lost 2 bases, with 8 bases between them. The CDR3 runs to 13 residues. Germline V CDR1 and CDR2: SGHTA, FQGTGA. This CDR3 reads CASSLVYTDTQYF. CDR3 nucleotides: TGTGCCAGCAGCCTAGTCTACACAGATACGCAGTATTTT.

The CDR3 reads CASSVLRGGTSYNEQFF. CDR3 bases: TGCGCCAGCAGCGTGCTCCGAGGGGGGACCTCCTACAATGAGCAGTTCTTC. The V call is TRBV5-1, the J call TRBJ2-1, with D possibly called TRBD1 or TRBD2 (6 bases each). CDR3 length: 17 residues. Germline V gene sequence: CDR1 SGHRS, CDR2 YFSETQ. V was shortened by 4 bases and J by 0 bases, with 17 bases between the two germline ends. The entire variable domain, with the rest obtained from reference TRBV5-1 and TRBJ2-1, is as follows: KAGVTQTPRYLIKTRGQQVTLSCSPISGHRSVSWYQQTPGQGLQFLFEYFSETQRNKGNFPGRFSGRQFSNSRSEMNVSTLELGDSALYLCASSVLRGGTSYNEQFFGPGTRLTVL.

This chain uses TRBV2 with TRBJ2-1; 7 nucleotides agree with TRBD2. Germline CDR1 reads SNHLY; CDR2 reads FYNNEI. The CDR3 is 14 residues long. The ends lost 7 bases at V and 5 bases at J; junction bases unmatched: 8. The CDR3 spells CASTREGRDNEQFF. DNA of the CDR3: TGTGCCAGCACCAGGGAGGGGAGGGACAATGAGCAGTTCTTC.

V gene TRBV7-2 combines with J gene TRBJ2-3, with TRBD2 matching over 13 bases. The CDR3 is 16 residues long. V was pared by 1 base and J by 5 bases, with 3 bases of the junction left unmatched. Germline V gives CDR1 SGHTA, CDR2 FQGNSA. The CDR3 sequence: CASSLELAGGIDTQYF. The CDR3 bases are TGTGCCAGCAGCTTAGAACTAGCGGGAGGGATAGATACGCAGTATTTT.

This clone turned up a few times. This chain connects TRBV15 to TRBJ1-1; 9 nucleotides align to TRBD1. Germline V CDR1 and CDR2: LNHNV, YYDKDF (reference sequence). CDR3 length: 16 residues. V lost 0 bases to trimming and J lost 8 bases; unmatched junction nucleotides: 10. This CDR3 is CATSREGYRGPSEAFF. CDR3 DNA: TGTGCCACCAGCAGAGAAGGCTACAGGGGGCCATCGGAAGCTTTCTTT.

This rearrangement joins TRBV6-2 or TRBV6-3 to TRBJ2-1; weak D call: TRBD2 (6 bases). The V end lost 2 bases, the J end lost 4 bases, and 15 bases lay between the germline ends. The CDR3 has 16 amino acids. Germline lookup yields CDR1 MNHEY and CDR2 SVGEGT. The CDR3 loop is CASSYPLARPYNEQFF. The DNA for the CDR3 is TGTGCCAGCAGTTACCCGCTAGCGAGACCTTACAATGAGCAGTTCTTC.

The chain carries TRBV24-1 and TRBJ2-7; 9 nucleotides agree with TRBD1. V was clipped by 3 bases and J by 6 bases; unmatched bases: 5. CDR1 and CDR2 from the germline V gene are KGHDR and SFDVKD. This CDR3 is 14 amino acids long. The CDR3, as DNA: TGTGCCACCAGTGATCCGGACAGGGGCGTCGAGCAGTACTTC. This sequence encodes CATSDPDRGVEQYF.

The rearrangement joins TRBV7-9 to TRBJ2-7, with TRBD1 identical over 8 bases. The CDR3 is made up of 16 amino acids. J was trimmed by 0 bases and V by 2 bases; bases with no gene match: 6. Germline CDR1 is SEHNR and CDR2 is FQNEAQ (reference sequence). This chain's CDR3 is CASSLWGRGHSYEQYF. The DNA of the CDR3 is TGTGCCAGCAGCTTATGGGGCAGGGGGCACTCCTACGAGCAGTACTTC.

J is TRBJ2-7 and V is TRBV15, with 8 bases aligning to TRBD1. The CDR3 spans 15 residues. The germline gives CDR1 LNHNV, CDR2 YYDKDF (reference sequence). Losses at the gene ends were 1 base for V and 0 bases for J; bases not matched to a gene: 2. This CDR3 is CATSRGQGYSYEQYF. The CDR3 nucleotides are TGTGCCACCAGCAGAGGACAGGGGTACTCCTACGAGCAGTACTTC.

This clone was seen once. The V and J genes are TRBV5-4 and TRBJ2-5; D may be TRBD2 (6 bases). This CDR3 spans 18 amino acids. CDR1 and CDR2 from the germline V gene are SGHNT and YYREEE (reference sequence). Trimming took 0 bases from V and 5 from J, leaving 23 bases between them. The CDR3 reads CASSLAGEGMMVGETQYF. CDR3 bases: TGTGCCAGCAGCTTGGCGGGGGAAGGAATGATGGTTGGGGAGACCCAGTACTTC.

The V call is TRBV18, the J call TRBJ1-1; perhaps TRBD1 as D (5 bases). Trimming cost V 2 bases and J 1 base, with 14 bases left between them. The CDR3 has 16 amino acids. The germline V gene encodes CDR1 KGHSH and CDR2 LQKENI. The CDR3 protein is CASSPFQGLGNTEAFF. CDR3 DNA: TGTGCCAGCTCACCATTCCAGGGATTAGGGAACACTGAAGCTTTCTTT.

The CDR3 is CASSPGGASGRNTYNEQFF. The CDR3 nucleotides read TGTGCCAGCAGCCCAGGGGGTGCTAGCGGGAGAAACACCTACAATGAGCAGTTCTTC. The rearrangement uses TRBV11-2 and TRBJ2-1; 10 nucleotides line up with TRBD2. The CDR3 covers 19 residues. The J segment lost 2 bases and the V segment lost 5 bases, leaving 15 bases of the junction unmatched. CDR1 is SGHAT, CDR2 FQNNGV, per germline.

The chain employs TRBV15 and TRBJ1-1; possible D gene TRBD1, 6 bases. This CDR3 has 17 amino acids. Germline loops: CDR1 LNHNV, CDR2 YYDKDF (reference sequence). The germline V and J ends were trimmed by 0 bases and 6 bases, with 20 bases remaining between them. CDR3 residues: CATSREEVGGNRSEAFF. DNA for the CDR3: TGTGCCACCAGCAGAGAGGAGGTAGGGGGGAATAGGTCTGAAGCTTTCTTT.

The chain combines TRBV15 with TRBJ2-1, with TRBD1 matching 7 bases. The CDR3 contains 17 residues. Germline loops: CDR1 LNHNV, CDR2 YYDKDF (reference sequence). The V segment lost 2 bases and the J segment 4 bases; nucleotides outside the gene matches: 11. For the CDR3, the DNA is TGTGCCACCAGCAGACAAATACAGGGGACGAGTTACAATGAGCAGTTCTTC. It encodes CATSRQIQGTSYNEQFF.

Turning to this clone: At one end the junction does not follow the germline gene, possibly because of a read error. V usage is TRBV6-5 and J usage is TRBJ2-7, with 9 bases fitting TRBD2. This CDR3 contains 12 residues. Germline V lookup: CDR1 MNHEY, CDR2 SVGAGI. CDR3 loop: CVVSGSIYEQYF. CDR3 nucleotides: TGCGTAGTTAGCGGGAGTATTTACGAGCAGTACTTC.

This chain joins TRBV11-2 and TRBJ2-1; 12 bases are a match to TRBD2. This CDR3 is built from 16 residues. CDR1 is SGHAT and CDR2 is FQNNGV in the germline V gene. V shed 2 bases and J 7 bases; nucleotides not matched to a gene: 6. The CDR3: CASSLRTSGTINEQFF. The CDR3 coding sequence is TGTGCCAGCAGCTTAAGGACTAGCGGGACCATTAATGAGCAGTTCTTC.

This clone was detected only once. The chain carries TRBV6-1 and TRBJ2-7, with a weak D call TRBD1 (6 bases). Germline CDR1 reads MNHNS; CDR2 reads SASEGT. V lost 2 bases and J lost 4, with 15 bases in between. This CDR3 region has 15 residues. CDR3 in DNA: TGTGCCAGCAGTGAATGGAACAGGGAGAATTACGAGCAGTACTTC. Protein sequence: CASSEWNRENYEQYF.

The V call is TRBV7-3, the J call TRBJ2-7, with unresolved D. CDR1 and CDR2 from the germline V gene are SGHTA and FQGTGA. Trimming took 5 bases from V and 5 from J, leaving 7 bases between them. The CDR3 runs 11 residues. CDR3 amino acids: CASSPLDEQYF. Here the CDR3 DNA reads TGTGCCAGCAGCCCCCTCGACGAGCAGTACTTC.